This T cell receptor beta chain stems from a study of T cells in Graves' hyperthyroidism and ophthalmopathy. The study, taken as a whole, reports: Blood samples included most of the expanded thyroid clonotypes exceeding 0.001. Median prediction lead before ophthalmopathy onset was 6.5 months with the model.

Researchers amplified the TCR beta CDR3 regions from RNA transcripts. With the HTBI primer set, the TCR CDR3 went through a first round of RT-PCR. MiXCR was run by TCRdb on the multiplex PCR reads, yielding one entry per CDR3 protein. The sample holds 540,000 or so distinct CDR3 sequences, around 45% seen once. Exclusion of patients followed from uncontrolled infection, other autoimmune disease, pregnancy or lactation. Diagnoses rested on clinical symptoms, serum thyroxine and TRAb, thyroid ultrasound and orbital computed tomography. Note on this clonotype: Its antigen is not identified.

Sequencing was performed on peripheral blood or thyroid tissue (not recorded which). The sequence derives from an adult woman with Graves' disease, either hyperthyroidism or ophthalmopathy (not recorded which).

The CDR3 sequence: CSARDGARVWETQYF. The CDR3, as DNA: TGCAGTGCTAGAGATGGCGCCCGAGTCTGGGAGACCCAGTACTTC. The chain employs TRBV20-1 and TRBJ2-5; D remains ambiguous. V gave up 0 bases and J gave up 5 bases, with 16 bases separating them. The germline V gene has CDR1 DFQATT and CDR2 SNEGSKA (reference sequence). This CDR3 comprises 15 residues.